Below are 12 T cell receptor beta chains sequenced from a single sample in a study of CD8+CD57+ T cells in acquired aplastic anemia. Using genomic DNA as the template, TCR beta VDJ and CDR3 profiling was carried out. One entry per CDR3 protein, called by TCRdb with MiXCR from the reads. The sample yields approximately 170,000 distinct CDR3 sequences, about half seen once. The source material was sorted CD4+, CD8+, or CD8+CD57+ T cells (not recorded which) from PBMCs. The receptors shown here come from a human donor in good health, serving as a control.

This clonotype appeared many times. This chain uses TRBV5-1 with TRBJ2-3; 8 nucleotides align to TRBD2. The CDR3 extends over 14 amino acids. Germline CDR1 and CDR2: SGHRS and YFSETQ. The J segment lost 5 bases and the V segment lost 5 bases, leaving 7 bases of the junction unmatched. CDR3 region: CASRSGLAGDTQYF. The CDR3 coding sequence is TGCGCCAGCAGAAGTGGGCTAGCGGGAGATACGCAGTATTTT.

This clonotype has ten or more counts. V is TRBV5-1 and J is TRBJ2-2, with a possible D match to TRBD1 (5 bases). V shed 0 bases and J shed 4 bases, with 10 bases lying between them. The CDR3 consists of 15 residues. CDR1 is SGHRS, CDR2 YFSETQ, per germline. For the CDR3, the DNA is TGCGCCAGCAGCTTGGAGGGGATCTTCACCGGGGAGCTGTTTTTT. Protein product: CASSLEGIFTGELFF.

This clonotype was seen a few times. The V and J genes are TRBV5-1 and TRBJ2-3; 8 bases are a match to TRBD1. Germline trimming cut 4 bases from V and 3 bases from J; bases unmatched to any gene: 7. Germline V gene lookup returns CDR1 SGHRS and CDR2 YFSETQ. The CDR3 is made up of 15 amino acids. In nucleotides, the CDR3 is TGCGCCAGCAGCACGGGACAGGTTGGGACAGATACGCAGTATTTT. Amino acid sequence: CASSTGQVGTDTQYF.

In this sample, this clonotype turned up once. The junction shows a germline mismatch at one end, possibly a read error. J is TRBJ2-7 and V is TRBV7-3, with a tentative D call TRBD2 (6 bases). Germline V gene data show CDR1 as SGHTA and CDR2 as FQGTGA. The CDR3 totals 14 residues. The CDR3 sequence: CACSLGDGGYEQYF. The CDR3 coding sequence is TGTGCCTGCAGCTTAGGGGACGGGGGTTACGAGCAGTACTTC.

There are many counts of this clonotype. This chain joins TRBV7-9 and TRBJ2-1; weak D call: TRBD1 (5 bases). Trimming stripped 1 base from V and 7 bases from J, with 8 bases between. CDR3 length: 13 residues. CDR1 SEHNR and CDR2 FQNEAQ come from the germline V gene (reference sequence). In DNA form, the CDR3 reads TGTGCCAGCAGCTTAGATGACAGAAATGAGCAGTTCTTC. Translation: CASSLDDRNEQFF.

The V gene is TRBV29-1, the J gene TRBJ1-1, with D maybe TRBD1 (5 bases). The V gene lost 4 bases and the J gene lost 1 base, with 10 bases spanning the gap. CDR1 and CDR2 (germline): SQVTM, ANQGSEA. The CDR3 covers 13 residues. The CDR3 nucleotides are TGCAGCGTTGCGGCCAGGGCGAACACTGAAGCTTTCTTT. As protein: CSVAARANTEAFF. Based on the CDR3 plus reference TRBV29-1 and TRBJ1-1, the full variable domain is SAVISQKPSRDICQRGTSLTIQCQVDSQVTMMFWYRQQPGQSLTLIATANQGSEATYESGFVIDKFPISRPNLTFSTLTVSNMSPEDSSIYLCSVAARANTEAFFGQGTRLTVV.

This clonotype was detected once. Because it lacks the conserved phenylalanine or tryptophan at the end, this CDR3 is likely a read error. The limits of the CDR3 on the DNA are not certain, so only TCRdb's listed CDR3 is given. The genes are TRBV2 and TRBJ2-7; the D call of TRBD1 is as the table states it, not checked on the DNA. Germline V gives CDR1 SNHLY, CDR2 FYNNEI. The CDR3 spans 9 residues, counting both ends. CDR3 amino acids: CASSTVQGI.

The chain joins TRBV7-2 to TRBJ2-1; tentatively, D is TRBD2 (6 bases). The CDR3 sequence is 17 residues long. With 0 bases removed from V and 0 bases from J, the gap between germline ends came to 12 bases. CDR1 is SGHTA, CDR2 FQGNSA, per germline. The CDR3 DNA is TGTGCCAGCAGCTTAGCGCGGGGAACACTCTCCTACAATGAGCAGTTCTTC. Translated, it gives CASSLARGTLSYNEQFF.

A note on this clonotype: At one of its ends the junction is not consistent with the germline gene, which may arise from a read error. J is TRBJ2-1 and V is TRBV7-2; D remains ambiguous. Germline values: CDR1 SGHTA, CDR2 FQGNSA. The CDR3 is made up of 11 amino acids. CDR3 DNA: TGTGCCAGCAGCTTAGGCGGCGAGCAGTCCTTC. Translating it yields CASSLGGEQSF.

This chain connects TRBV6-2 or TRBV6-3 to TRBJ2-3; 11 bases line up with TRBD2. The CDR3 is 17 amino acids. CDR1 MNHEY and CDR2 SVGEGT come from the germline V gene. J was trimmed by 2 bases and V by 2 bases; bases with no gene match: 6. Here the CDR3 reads CASSYRRTSGYTDTQYF. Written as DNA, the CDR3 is TGTGCCAGCAGTTACCGGCGGACTAGCGGGTACACAGATACGCAGTATTTT.

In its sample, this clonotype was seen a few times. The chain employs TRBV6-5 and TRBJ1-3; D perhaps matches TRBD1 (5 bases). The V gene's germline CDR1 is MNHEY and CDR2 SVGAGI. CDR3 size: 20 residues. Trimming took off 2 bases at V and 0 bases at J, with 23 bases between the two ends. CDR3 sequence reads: CASSYGAGRASIYSGNTIYF. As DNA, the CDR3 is TGTGCCAGCAGTTACGGTGCAGGCAGGGCGTCTATTTACTCTGGAAACACCATATATTTT.

The CDR3 nucleotides read TGCAGTGCTAGGGAGACGGGACAGTACTTC. It is translated as CSARETGQYF. The chain has TRBV20-1 and TRBJ2-5; TRBD2 might be the D (5 bases). Germline CDR1 DFQATT, CDR2 SNEGSKA (reference sequence). The CDR3 has 10 amino acids. Trimming pared 3 bases from V and 11 bases from J, leaving 10 bases between.